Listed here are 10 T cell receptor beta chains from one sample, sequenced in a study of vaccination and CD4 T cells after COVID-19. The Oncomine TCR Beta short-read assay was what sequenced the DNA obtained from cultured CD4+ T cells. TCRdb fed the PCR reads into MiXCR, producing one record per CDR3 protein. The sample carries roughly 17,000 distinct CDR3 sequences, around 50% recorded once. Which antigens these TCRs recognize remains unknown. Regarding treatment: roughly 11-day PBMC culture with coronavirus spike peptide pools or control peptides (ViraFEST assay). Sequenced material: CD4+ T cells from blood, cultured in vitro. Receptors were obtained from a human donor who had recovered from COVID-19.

DNA for the CDR3: TGCAGTGCTCCCCGGGAAGGGTCCTACGAGCAGTACTTC. It encodes CSAPREGSYEQYF. This chain links TRBV20-1 with TRBJ2-7; D perhaps matches TRBD2 (5 bases). Deletions cut 5 bases from V and 1 base from J, with 12 bases between. CDR1 and CDR2 from the germline V gene are DFQATT and SNEGSKA (reference sequence). This CDR3 is built from 13 residues.

The DNA of the CDR3 is TGTGCCAGCAGCACAAGGGGGACCTACGAGCAGTACTTC. The encoded protein is CASSTRGTYEQYF. V usage is TRBV11-3 and J usage is TRBJ2-7, with a tentative D call TRBD1 (6 bases). This CDR3 contains 13 residues. Germline V gene sequence: CDR1 SGHNT, CDR2 YENEEA. The ends were cut back, 5 bases at V and 2 bases at J, with 10 bases in the middle. Full variable domain (rest looked up from reference TRBV11-3 and TRBJ2-7): EAGVVQSPRYKIIEKKQPVAFWCNPISGHNTLYWYLQNLGQGPELLIRYENEEAVDDSQLPKDRFSAERLKGVDSTLKIQPAELGDSAVYLCASSTRGTYEQYFGPGTRLTVT.

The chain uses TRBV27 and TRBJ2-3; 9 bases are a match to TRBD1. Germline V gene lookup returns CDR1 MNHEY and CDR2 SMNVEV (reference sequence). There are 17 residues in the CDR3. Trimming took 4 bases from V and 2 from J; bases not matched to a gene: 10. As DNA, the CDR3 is TGTGCCAGCAGTTCAATCCTAGGACAGGGGAACACAGATACGCAGTATTTT. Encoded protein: CASSSILGQGNTDTQYF.

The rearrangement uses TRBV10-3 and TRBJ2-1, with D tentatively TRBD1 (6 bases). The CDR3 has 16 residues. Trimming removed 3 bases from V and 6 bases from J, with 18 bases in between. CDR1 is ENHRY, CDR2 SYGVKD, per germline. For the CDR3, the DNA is TGTGCCATCAGTGATCCATCTAACAGGGTCCTCAATGAGCAGTTCTTC. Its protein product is CAISDPSNRVLNEQFF.

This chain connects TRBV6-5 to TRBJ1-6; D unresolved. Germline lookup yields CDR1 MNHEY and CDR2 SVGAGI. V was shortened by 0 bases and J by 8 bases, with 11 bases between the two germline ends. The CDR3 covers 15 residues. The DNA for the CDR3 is TGTGCCAGCAGTTACTCGGAGCGTTCGGATTCACCCCTCCACTTT. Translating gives CASSYSERSDSPLHF.

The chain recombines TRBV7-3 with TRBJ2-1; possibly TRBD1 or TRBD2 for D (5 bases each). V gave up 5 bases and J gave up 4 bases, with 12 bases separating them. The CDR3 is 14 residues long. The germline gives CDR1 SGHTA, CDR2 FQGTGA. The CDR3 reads CASSRGEGYNEQFF. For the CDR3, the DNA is TGTGCCAGCAGCCGCGGTGAGGGGTACAATGAGCAGTTCTTC.

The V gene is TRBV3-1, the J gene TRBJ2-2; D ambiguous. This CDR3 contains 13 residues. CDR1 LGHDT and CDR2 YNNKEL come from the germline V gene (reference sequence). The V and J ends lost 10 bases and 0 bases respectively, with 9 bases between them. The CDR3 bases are TGTGCCACCTTCCTAGCGAACACCGGGGAGCTGTTTTTT. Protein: CATFLANTGELFF. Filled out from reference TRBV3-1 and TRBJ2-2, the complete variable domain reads DTAVSQTPKYLVTQMGNDKSIKCEQNLGHDTMYWYKQDSKKFLKIMFSYNNKELIINETVPNRFSPKSPDKAHLNLHINSLELGDSAVYFCATFLANTGELFFGEGSRLTVL.

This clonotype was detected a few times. The CDR3 reads CASSLAGQLGTEAFF. DNA of the CDR3: TGCGCCAGCAGCTTGGCTGGACAATTAGGAACTGAAGCTTTCTTT. The genes are TRBV5-1 and TRBJ1-1, with D possibly TRBD1 on 5 matching bases. The length of the CDR3 is 15 residues. The V end was cut by 0 bases, the J end by 5 bases, with 14 bases between. The germline V gene has CDR1 SGHRS and CDR2 YFSETQ.

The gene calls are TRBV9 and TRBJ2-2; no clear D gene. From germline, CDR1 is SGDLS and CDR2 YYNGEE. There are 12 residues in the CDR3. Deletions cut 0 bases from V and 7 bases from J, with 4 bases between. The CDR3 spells CASSVDRGELFF. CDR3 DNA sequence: TGTGCCAGCAGCGTAGACCGCGGGGAGCTGTTTTTT.

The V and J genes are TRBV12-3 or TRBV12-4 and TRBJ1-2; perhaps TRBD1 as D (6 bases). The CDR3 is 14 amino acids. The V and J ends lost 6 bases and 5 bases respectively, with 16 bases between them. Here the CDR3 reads CASRTTGGGYGYTF. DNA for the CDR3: TGTGCCAGCAGGACGACAGGAGGGGGATATGGCTACACCTTC.